This T cell receptor beta chain was obtained from a study of early T cells in non-severe SARS-CoV-2 infection. Trimming stripped 5 bases from V and 4 bases from J, with 12 bases between. Germline loops: CDR1 MNHNY, CDR2 SVGAGI (reference sequence). The CDR3 is made up of 14 amino acids. The table lists this clonotype with many counts. TCRdb independently ran MiXCR on the 5' RACE reads; one entry per CDR3 protein. The data hold 25,000 to 35,000 distinct CDR3 sequences, with around 4.5% observed a single time. V usage is TRBV6-6 and J usage is TRBJ1-5, with D perhaps matching TRBD1 (5 bases). This clonotype was sampled from an adult who was a healthcare worker with PCR-confirmed SARS-CoV-2 infection or an uninfected control (not recorded which). The sequenced sample was whole blood, obtained at baseline. CDR3 sequence (DNA): TGTGCCAGCAGTCAAGGTTCAGGGAATCAGCCCCAGCATTTT. The encoded protein is CASSQGSGNQPQHF.